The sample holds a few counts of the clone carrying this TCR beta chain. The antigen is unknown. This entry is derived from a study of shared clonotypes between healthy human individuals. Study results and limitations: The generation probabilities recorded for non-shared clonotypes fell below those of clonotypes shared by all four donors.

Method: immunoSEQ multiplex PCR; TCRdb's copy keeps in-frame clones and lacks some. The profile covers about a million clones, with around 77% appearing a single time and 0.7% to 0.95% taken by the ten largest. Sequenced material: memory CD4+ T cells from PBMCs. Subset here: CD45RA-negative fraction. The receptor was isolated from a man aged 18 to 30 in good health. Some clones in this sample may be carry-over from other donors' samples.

CDR3 protein: CATSRDELAEQFF. The CDR3 nucleotides read TGTGCCACCAGCAGAGATGAACTAGCGGAGCAGTTCTTC. The genes are TRBV15 and TRBJ2-1, with 7 bases identical to TRBD2. Germline loops: CDR1 LNHNV, CDR2 YYDKDF (reference sequence). This CDR3 has 13 amino acids. Trimming cost V 0 bases and J 10 bases; bases outside gene matches: 3.